The present entry profiles one TCR beta chain with its context. The V and J ends lost 0 bases and 10 bases respectively, with 20 bases between them. The CDR3 extends over 17 amino acids. Per the germline V gene, CDR1 is SGDLS and CDR2 is YYNGEE. The sample originates from a study of T cells after yellow fever vaccination. TCRdb processed the 5' RACE reads anew with MiXCR; each CDR3 protein has one entry. The sample has 250,000 to 300,000 distinct CDR3 sequences, around 5.3% seen once. This receptor was obtained from a man aged 18 to 35 who received the YFV17D yellow fever vaccine. This chain joins TRBV9 and TRBJ1-6, with D perhaps TRBD1 (5 bases). The sequencing used CD4+ T cells sorted from PBMCs, collected on the day of the yellow fever booster vaccination. For the CDR3, the DNA is TGTGCCAGCAGCGTAGATGGCAGGGTCAGAGGGAAGTCACCCCTCCACTTT. Protein sequence: CASSVDGRVRGKSPLHF. Based on the CDR3 plus reference TRBV9 and TRBJ1-6, the full variable domain is DSGVTQTPKHLITATGQRVTLRCSPRSGDLSVYWYQQSLDQGLQFLIQYYNGEERAKGNILERFSAQQFPDLHSELNLSSLELGDSALYFCASSVDGRVRGKSPLHFGNGTRLTVT.